This TCR beta chain was sequenced in a study of blood T cell repertoires in COVID-19. In the study overall: Acute and convalescent COVID-19 samples came from the United States, Italy and Spain.

This CDR3 has 16 residues. CDR1 and CDR2 from the germline V gene are KGHSH and LQKENI. The V segment lost 1 base and the J segment 3 bases; nucleotides outside the gene matches: 7. This clone was detected once. The table came from immunoSEQ multiplex PCR; TCRdb's copy has only in-frame clones and leaves some out. The sample holds about 98,000 clones, 75% to 85% seen once. This TCR was recovered from a man between 65 and 85 years old with acute or convalescent COVID-19. J is TRBJ1-1 and V is TRBV18; 8 bases map to TRBD1. Sequencing input: peripheral blood. The CDR3, as DNA: TGTGCCAGCTCACCACGACAGGCAGGGGGCGACACTGAAGCTTTCTTT. It encodes CASSPRQAGGDTEAFF. Variable domain in full (rest from reference TRBV18 and TRBJ1-1): NAGVMQNPRHLVRRRGQEARLRCSPMKGHSHVYWYRQLPEEGLKFMVYLQKENIIDESGMPKERFSAEFPKEGPSILRIQQVVRGDSAAYFCASSPRQAGGDTEAFFGQGTRLTVV.